The 2 T cell receptor beta chains below were found in one sample sequenced in a study of blood T cell repertoires in COVID-19. The method was immunoSEQ multiplex PCR; TCRdb's version includes in-frame clones alone and lacks a portion of them. The table has more than 45,000 clones, around 83% seen once. Sequenced: peripheral blood. The source of these receptors is a human donor in a cohort sampled during active COVID-19.

V and J are TRBV27 and TRBJ1-1; 8 positions agree with TRBD1. Germline V gene data show CDR1 as MNHEY and CDR2 as SMNVEV (reference sequence). The CDR3 spans 14 residues. V trimming: 5 bases; J trimming: 2 bases; junction bases outside the gene matches: 4. The CDR3 spells CASSNQGANTEAFF. The CDR3 DNA is TGTGCCAGCAGTAACCAGGGGGCCAACACTGAAGCTTTCTTT.

This chain links TRBV27 with TRBJ1-6; no clear D. V lost 6 bases and J lost 6, with 6 bases in between. CDR1 MNHEY and CDR2 SMNVEV come from the germline V gene (reference sequence). The CDR3 is made up of 12 amino acids. In DNA, the CDR3 is TGTGCCAGCAGACTCATTAATTCACCCCTCCACTTT. It encodes CASRLINSPLHF.